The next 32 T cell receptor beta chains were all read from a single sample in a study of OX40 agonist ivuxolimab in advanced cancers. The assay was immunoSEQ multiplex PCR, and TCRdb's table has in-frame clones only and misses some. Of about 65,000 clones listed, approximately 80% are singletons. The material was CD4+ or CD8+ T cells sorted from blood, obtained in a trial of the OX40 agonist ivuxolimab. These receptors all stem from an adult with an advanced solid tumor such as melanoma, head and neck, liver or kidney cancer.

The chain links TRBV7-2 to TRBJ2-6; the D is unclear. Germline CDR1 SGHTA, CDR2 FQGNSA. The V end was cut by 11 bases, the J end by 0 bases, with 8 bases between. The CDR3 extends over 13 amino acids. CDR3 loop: CAVRYSGANVLTF. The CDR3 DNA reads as TGTGCCGTCCGGTACTCTGGGGCCAACGTCCTGACTTTC. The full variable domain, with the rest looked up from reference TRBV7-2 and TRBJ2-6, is GAGVSQSPSNKVTEKGKDVELRCDPISGHTALYWYRQSLGQGLEFLIYFQGNSAPDKSGLPSDRFSAERTGGSVSTLTIQRTQQEDSAVYLCAVRYSGANVLTFGAGSRLTVL.

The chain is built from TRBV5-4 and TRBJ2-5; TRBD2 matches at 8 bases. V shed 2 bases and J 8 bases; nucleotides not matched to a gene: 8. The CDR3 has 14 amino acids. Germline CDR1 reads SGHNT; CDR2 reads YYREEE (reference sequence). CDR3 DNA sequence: TGTGCCAGCAGCTTATTCGGCGGGAGGCCTACCCAGTACTTC. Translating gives CASSLFGGRPTQYF.

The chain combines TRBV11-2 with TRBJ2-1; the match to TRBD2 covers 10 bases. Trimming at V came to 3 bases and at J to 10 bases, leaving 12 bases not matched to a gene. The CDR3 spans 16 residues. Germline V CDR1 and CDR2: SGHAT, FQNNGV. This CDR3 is CASSFGRLAGRREQFF. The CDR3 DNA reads TGTGCCAGCAGCTTCGGTAGACTAGCGGGTCGCAGGGAGCAGTTCTTC.

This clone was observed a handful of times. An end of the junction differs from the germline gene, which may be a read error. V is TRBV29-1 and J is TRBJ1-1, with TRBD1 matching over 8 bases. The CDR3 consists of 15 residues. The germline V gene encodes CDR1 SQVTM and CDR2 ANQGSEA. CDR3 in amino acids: CSAEWAGGANTEAFF. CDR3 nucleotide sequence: TGCAGCGCTGAATGGGCAGGGGGCGCGAACACTGAAGCTTTCTTT.

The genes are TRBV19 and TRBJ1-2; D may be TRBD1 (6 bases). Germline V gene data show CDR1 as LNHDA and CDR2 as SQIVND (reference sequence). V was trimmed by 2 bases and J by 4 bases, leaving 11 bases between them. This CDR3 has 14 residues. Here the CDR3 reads CASSISGEIYGYTF. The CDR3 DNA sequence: TGTGCCAGTAGTATATCAGGGGAGATCTATGGCTACACCTTC.

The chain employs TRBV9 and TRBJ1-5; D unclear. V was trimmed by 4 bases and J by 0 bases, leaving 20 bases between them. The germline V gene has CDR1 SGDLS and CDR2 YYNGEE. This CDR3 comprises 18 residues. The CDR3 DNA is TGTGCCAGCAGCCCCAGCGGGCAGCGCAGTTATAGCAATCAGCCCCAGCATTTT. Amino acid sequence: CASSPSGQRSYSNQPQHF.

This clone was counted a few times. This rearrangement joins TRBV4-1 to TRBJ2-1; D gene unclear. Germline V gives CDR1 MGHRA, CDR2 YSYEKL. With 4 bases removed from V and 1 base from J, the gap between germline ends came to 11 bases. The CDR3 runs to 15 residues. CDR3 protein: CASSPPDGSYNEQFF. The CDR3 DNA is TGCGCCAGCAGCCCGCCGGACGGGTCCTACAATGAGCAGTTCTTC.

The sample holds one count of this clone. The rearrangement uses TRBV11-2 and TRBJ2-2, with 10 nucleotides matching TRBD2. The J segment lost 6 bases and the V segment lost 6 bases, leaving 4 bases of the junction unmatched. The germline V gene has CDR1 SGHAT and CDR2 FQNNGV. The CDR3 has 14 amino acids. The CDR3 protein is CASRIGLAAGELFF. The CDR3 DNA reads TGTGCCAGCAGGATCGGACTAGCGGCCGGGGAGCTGTTTTTT.

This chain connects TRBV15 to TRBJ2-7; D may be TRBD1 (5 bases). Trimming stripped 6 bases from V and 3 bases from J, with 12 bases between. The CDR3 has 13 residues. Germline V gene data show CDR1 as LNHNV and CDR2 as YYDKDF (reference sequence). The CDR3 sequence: CATSELQGYEQYF. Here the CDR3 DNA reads TGTGCCACCAGTGAGCTCCAGGGCTACGAGCAGTACTTC.

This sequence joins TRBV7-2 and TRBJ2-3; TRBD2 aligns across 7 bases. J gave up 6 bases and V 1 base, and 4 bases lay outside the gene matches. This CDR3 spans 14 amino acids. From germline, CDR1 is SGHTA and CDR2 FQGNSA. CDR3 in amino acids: CASSLVIGGDTQYF. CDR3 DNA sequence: TGTGCCAGCAGCTTAGTCATCGGGGGGGATACGCAGTATTTT.

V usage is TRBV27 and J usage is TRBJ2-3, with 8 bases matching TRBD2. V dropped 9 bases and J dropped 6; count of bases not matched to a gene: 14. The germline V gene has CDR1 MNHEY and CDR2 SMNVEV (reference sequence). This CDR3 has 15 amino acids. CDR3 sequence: CASGGAGVGTDTQYF. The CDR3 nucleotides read TGTGCCAGTGGGGGAGCGGGAGTGGGGACGGATACGCAGTATTTT.

The CDR3 nucleotides are TGTGCCAGCAGCTCCTTCACCCACAGTTACGAGCAGTACGTC. Protein: CASSSFTHSYEQYV. The rearrangement links TRBV11-2 to TRBJ2-7; D is ambiguous. The CDR3 is made up of 14 amino acids. Germline V gene data show CDR1 as SGHAT and CDR2 as FQNNGV. With 4 bases removed from V and 4 bases from J, the gap between germline ends came to 14 bases.

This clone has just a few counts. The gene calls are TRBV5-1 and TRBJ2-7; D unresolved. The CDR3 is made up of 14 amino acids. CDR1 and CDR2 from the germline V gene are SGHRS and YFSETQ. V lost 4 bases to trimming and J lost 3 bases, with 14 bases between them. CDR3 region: CASSELTAHYEQYF. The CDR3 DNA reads TGCGCCAGCAGCGAATTGACGGCGCACTACGAGCAGTACTTC.

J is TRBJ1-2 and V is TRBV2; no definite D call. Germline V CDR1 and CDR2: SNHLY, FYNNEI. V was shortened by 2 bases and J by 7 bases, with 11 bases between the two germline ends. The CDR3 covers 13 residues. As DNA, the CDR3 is TGTGCCAGCAGTGAAAGGACCTCAAGTGGCTACACCTTC. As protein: CASSERTSSGYTF. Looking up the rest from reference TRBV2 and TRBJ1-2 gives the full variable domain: EPEVTQTPSHQVTQMGQEVILRCVPISNHLYFYWYRQILGQKVEFLVSFYNNEISEKSEIFDDQFSVERPDGSNFTLKIRSTKLEDSAMYFCASSERTSSGYTFGSGTRLTVV.

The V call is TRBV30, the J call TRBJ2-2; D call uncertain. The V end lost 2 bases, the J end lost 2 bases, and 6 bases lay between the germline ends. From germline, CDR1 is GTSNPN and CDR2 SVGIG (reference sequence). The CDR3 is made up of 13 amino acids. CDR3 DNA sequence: TGTGCCTGGAGTCCTCGAAACACCGGGGAGCTGTTTTTT. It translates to CAWSPRNTGELFF.

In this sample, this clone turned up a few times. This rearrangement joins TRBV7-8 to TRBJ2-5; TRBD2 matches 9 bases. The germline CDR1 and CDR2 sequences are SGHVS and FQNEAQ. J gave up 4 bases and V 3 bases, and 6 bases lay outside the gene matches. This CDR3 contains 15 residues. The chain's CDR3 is CASSLLAGVGETQYF. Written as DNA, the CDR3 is TGTGCCAGCAGCTTGTTAGCGGGAGTTGGAGAGACCCAGTACTTC.

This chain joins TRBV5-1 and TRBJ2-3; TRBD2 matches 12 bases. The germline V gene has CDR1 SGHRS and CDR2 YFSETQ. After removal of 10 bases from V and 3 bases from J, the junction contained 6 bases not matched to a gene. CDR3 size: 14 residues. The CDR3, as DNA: TGCGCCTCCCGACTAGCGGGAGCGACAGATACGCAGTATTTT. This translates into CASRLAGATDTQYF. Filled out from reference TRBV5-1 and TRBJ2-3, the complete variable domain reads KAGVTQTPRYLIKTRGQQVTLSCSPISGHRSVSWYQQTPGQGLQFLFEYFSETQRNKGNFPGRFSGRQFSNSRSEMNVSTLELGDSALYLCASRLAGATDTQYFGPGTRLTVL.

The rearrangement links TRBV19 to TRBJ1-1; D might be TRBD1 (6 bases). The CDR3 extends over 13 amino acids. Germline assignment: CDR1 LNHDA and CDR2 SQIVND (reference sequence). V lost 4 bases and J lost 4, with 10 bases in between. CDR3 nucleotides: TGTGCCAGTAGTACCCTAGGGGGCACTGAAGCTTTCTTT. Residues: CASSTLGGTEAFF.

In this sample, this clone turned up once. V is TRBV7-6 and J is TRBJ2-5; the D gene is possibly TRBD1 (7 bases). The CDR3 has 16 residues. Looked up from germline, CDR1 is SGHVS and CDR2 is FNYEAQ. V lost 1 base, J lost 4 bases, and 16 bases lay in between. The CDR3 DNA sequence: TGTGCCAGCAGCTTAGGGGGGACAGCCGGGGGAGAGACCCAGTACTTC. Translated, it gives CASSLGGTAGGETQYF.

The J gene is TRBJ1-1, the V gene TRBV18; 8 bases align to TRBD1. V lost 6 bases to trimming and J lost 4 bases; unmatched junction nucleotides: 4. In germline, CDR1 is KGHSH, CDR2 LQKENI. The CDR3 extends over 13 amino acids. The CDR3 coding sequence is TGTGCCAGCTCCCAAACAGGGGGCACTGAAGCTTTCTTT. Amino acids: CASSQTGGTEAFF.

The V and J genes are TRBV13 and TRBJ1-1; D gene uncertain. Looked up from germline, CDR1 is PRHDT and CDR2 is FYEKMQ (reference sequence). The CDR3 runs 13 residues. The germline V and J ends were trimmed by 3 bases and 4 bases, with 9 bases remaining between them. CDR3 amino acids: CASSLTLGTEAFF. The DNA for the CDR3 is TGTGCCAGCAGCTTGACCTTGGGCACTGAAGCTTTCTTT.

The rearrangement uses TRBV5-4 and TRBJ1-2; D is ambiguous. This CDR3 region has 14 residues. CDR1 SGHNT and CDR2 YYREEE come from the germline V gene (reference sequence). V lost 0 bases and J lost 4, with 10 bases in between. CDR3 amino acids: CASSLVGDGYGYTF. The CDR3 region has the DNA TGTGCCAGCAGCTTGGTCGGGGATGGCTATGGCTACACCTTC.

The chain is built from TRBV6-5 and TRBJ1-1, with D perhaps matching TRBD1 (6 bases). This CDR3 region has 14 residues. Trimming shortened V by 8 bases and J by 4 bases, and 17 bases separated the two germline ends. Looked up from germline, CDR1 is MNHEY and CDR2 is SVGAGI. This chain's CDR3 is CASSRGRAGTEAFF. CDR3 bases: TGTGCCAGCTCCAGGGGCAGGGCCGGCACTGAAGCTTTCTTT.

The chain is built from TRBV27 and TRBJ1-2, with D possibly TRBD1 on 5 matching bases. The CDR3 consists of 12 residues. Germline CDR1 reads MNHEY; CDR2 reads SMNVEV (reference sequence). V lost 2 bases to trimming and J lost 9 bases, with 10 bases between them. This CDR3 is CASSLAQGSYTF. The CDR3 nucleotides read TGTGCCAGCAGTTTAGCCCAGGGAAGCTACACCTTC.

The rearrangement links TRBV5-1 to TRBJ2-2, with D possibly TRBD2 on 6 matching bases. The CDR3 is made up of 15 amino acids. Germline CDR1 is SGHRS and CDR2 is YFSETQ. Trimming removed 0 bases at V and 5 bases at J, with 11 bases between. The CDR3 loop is CASSLGGGRTGELFF. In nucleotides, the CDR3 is TGCGCCAGCAGCTTGGGGGGAGGAAGAACCGGGGAGCTGTTTTTT.

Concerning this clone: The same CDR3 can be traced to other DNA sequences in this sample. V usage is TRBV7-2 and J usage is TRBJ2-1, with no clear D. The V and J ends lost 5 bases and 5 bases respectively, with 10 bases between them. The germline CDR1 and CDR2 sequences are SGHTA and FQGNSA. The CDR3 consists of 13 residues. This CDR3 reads CASSLGRDNEQFF. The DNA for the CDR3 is TGTGCCAGCAGCCTCGGACGGGACAATGAGCAGTTCTTC. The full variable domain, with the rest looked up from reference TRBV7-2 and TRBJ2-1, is GAGVSQSPSNKVTEKGKDVELRCDPISGHTALYWYRQSLGQGLEFLIYFQGNSAPDKSGLPSDRFSAERTGGSVSTLTIQRTQQEDSAVYLCASSLGRDNEQFFGPGTRLTVL.

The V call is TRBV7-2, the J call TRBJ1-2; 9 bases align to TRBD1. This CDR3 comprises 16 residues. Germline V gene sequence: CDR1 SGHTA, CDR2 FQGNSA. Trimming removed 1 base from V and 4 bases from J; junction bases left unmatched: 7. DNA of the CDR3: TGTGCCAGCAGCTTAGTTGGTACAGGGGGCGCCTATGGCTACACCTTC. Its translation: CASSLVGTGGAYGYTF.

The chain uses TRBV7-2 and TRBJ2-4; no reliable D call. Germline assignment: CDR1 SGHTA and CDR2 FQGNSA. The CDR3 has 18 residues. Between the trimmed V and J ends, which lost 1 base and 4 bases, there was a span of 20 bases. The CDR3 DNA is TGTGCCAGCAGCTTAGTAGGAATGTCCATAGAATTAAAAAACATTCAGTACTTC. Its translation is CASSLVGMSIELKNIQYF.

The CDR3 coding sequence is TGTGCCAGCAGCTTAGAAGCAGGGGACTACGAGCAGTACTTC. Translating it yields CASSLEAGDYEQYF. V gene TRBV11-1 combines with J gene TRBJ2-5; weak D call: TRBD1 (6 bases). The J call may be mistaken, given a closer DNA end match to TRBJ2-7. Germline V gives CDR1 SGHAT, CDR2 FQDESV (reference sequence). The CDR3 has 14 residues.

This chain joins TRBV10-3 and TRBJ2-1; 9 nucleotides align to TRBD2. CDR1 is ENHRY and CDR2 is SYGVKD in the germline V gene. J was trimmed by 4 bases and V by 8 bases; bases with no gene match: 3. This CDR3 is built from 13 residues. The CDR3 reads CAISAGGYNEQFF. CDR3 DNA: TGTGCCATCTCAGCGGGAGGATACAATGAGCAGTTCTTC.

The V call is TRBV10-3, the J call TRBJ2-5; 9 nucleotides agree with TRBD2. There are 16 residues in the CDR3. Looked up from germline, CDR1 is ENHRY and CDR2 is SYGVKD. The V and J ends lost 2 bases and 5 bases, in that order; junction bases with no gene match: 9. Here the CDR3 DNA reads TGTGCCATCAGTGAGGACGGCGGGAGGGCCGGTGAGACCCAGTACTTC. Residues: CAISEDGGRAGETQYF.

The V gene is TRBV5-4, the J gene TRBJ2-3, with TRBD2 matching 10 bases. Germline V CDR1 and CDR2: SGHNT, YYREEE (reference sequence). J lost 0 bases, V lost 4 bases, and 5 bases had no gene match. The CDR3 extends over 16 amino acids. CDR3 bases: TGTGCCAGCAGCGTGGGACTAGCGCTAAGCACAGATACGCAGTATTTT. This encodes CASSVGLALSTDTQYF.